The present T cell receptor (beta chain) was sequenced within a study of patients and donors after allogeneic stem cell transplantation. CDR1 is MNHEY and CDR2 is SVGAGI in the germline V gene. V dropped 5 bases and J dropped 7 bases, with 11 bases sitting between them. The CDR3 contains 13 residues. TCRdb reprocessed the RT-PCR reads via MiXCR and lists one record per CDR3 protein. The sample has 95,000 to 120,000 distinct CDR3 sequences, approximately 40% seen once. The receptor comes from a human donor who was either an allogeneic HSCT recipient or a stem cell or donor lymphocyte infusion donor (not recorded which). It is not recorded whose cells these are; they may come from a transplant donor. The sequencing input was blood, either unsorted or a sorted T cell fraction (not recorded which). The chain carries TRBV6-5 and TRBJ1-4; D may be TRBD1 (5 bases). The CDR3 region has the DNA TGTGCCAGCAGTAGGGGTTGGAGTGAAAAACTGTTTTTT. Translation: CASSRGWSEKLFF.